This TCR beta chain was captured by sequencing in a study of kidney transplant recipient with SARS-CoV-2 infection. A word on this clonotype: A clone one base away is much larger, so this may be a read error.

TCRdb fed the reads into MiXCR, producing one record per CDR3 protein. The table lists 250,000 or so distinct CDR3 sequences, 25% to 30% of them singletons. The CDR3 length is 15 residues. Germline lookup yields CDR1 WNHNN and CDR2 SYGVQD (reference sequence). The sequence derives from a male patient between 25 and 39 years old who had COVID-19 and was a kidney transplant recipient. Some T cells may originate from the graft donor. J is TRBJ2-7 and V is TRBV10-1, with 7 nucleotides matching TRBD1. Here the sequenced sample was a blood sample, taken at baseline and between days 110 and 120 from a kidney transplant recipient. For the CDR3, the DNA is TGCGCCAGCAGTGAAAAGGGGACAGTTGAATACGAGCAGAACTTC. Its translation: CASSEKGTVEYEQNF.